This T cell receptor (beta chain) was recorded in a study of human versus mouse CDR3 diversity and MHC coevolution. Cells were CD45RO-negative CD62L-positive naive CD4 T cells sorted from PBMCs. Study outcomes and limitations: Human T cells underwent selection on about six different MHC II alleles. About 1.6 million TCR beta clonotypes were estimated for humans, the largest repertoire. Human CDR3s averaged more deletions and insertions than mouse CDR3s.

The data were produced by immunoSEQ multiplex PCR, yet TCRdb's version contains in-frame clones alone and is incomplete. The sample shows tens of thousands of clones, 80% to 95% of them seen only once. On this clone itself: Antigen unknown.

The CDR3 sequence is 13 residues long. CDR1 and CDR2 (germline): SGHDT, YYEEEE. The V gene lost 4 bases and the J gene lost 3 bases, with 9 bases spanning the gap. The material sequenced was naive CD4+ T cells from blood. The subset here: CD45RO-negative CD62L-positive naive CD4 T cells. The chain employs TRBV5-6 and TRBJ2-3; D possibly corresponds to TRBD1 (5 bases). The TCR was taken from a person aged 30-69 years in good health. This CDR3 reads CASSGAKTDTQYF. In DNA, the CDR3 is TGTGCCAGCAGCGGGGCCAAGACAGATACGCAGTATTTT. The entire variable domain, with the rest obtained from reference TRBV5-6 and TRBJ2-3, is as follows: DAGVTQSPTHLIKTRGQQVTLRCSPKSGHDTVSWYQQALGQGPQFIFQYYEEEERQRGNFPDRFSGHQFPNYSSELNVNALLLGDSALYLCASSGAKTDTQYFGPGTRLTVL.